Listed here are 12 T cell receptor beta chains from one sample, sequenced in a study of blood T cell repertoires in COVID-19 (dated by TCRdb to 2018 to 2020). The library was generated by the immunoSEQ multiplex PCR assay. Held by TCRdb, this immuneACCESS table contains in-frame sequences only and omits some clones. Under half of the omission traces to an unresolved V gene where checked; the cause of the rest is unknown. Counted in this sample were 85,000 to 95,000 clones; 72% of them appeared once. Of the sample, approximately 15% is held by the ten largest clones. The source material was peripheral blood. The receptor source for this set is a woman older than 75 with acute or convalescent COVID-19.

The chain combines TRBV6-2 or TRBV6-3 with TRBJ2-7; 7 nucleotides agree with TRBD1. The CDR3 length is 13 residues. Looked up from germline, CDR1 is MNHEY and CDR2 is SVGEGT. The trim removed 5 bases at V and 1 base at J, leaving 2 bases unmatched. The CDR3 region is CASSQGESYEQYF. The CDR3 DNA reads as TGTGCCAGCAGTCAGGGGGAATCCTACGAGCAGTACTTC.

CDR3: CAWSWGTGNTEAFF. In nucleotides, the CDR3 is TGTGCCTGGAGTTGGGGGACAGGCAACACTGAAGCTTTCTTT. This rearrangement joins TRBV30 to TRBJ1-1; 8 bases match TRBD1. The CDR3 sequence is 14 residues long. Trimming cost V 2 bases and J 2 bases; bases outside gene matches: 4. Germline lookup yields CDR1 GTSNPN and CDR2 SVGIG (reference sequence).

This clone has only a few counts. The CDR3 is CASRGGQGANYGYTF. The CDR3, as DNA: TGTGCCAGCAGAGGTGGACAGGGCGCTAACTATGGCTACACCTTC. The chain is built from TRBV2 and TRBJ1-2; 8 nucleotides match TRBD1. The V and J ends lost 6 bases and 0 bases, in that order; junction bases with no gene match: 6. The CDR3 spans 15 residues. Germline V gives CDR1 SNHLY, CDR2 FYNNEI.

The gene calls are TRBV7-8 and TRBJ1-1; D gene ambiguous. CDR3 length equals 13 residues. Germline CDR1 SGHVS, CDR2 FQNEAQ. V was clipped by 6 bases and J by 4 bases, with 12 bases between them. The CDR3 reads CASSVVGSTEAFF. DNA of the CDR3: TGTGCCAGCAGTGTAGTCGGGTCCACTGAAGCTTTCTTT.

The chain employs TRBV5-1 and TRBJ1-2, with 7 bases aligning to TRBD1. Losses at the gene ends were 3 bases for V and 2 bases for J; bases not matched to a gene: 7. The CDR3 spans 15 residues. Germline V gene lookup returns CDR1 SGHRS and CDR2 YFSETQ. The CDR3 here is CASSSTGTDNYGYTF. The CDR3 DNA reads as TGCGCCAGCAGCTCCACTGGGACAGACAACTATGGCTACACCTTC.

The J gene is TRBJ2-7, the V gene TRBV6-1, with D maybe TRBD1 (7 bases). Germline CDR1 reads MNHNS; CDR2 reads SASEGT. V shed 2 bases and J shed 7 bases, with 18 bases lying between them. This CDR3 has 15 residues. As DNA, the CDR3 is TGTGCCAGCAGTGAAAGAGACAGGGACTTTGGTGAGCAGTACTTC. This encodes CASSERDRDFGEQYF.

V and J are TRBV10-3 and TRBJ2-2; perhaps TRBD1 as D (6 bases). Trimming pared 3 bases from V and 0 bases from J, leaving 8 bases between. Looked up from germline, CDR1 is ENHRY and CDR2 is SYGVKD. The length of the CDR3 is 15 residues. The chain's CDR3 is CAISDGQTNTGELFF. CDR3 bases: TGTGCCATCAGTGATGGACAGACGAACACCGGGGAGCTGTTTTTT.

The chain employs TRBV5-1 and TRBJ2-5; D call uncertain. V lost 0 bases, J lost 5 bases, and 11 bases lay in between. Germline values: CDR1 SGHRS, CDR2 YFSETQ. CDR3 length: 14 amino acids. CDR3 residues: CASSLVVNPETQYF. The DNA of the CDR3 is TGCGCCAGCAGCTTGGTAGTAAACCCGGAGACCCAGTACTTC.

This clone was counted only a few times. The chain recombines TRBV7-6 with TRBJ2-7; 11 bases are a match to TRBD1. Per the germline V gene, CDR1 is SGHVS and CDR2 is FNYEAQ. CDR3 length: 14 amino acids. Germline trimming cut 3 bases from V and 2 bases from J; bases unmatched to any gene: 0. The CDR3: CASSLGQGAYEQYF. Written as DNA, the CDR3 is TGTGCCAGCAGCTTGGGACAGGGGGCCTACGAGCAGTACTTC.

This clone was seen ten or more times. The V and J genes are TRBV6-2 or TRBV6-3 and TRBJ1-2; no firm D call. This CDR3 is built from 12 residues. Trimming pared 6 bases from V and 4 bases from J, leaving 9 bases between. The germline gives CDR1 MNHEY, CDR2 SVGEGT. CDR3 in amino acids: CASSPSSYGYTF. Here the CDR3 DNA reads TGTGCCAGCAGCCCCAGTTCCTATGGCTACACCTTC.

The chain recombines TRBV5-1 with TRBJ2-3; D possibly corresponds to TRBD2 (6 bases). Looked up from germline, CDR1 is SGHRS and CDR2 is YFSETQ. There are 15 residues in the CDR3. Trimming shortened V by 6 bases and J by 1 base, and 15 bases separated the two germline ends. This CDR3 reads CASKPGGRGTDTQYF. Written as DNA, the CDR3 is TGCGCCAGCAAGCCCGGGGGTAGGGGCACAGATACGCAGTATTTT.

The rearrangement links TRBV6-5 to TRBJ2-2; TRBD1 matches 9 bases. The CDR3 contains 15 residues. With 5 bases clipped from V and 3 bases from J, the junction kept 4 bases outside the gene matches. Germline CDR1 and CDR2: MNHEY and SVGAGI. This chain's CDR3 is CASSTTGGDTGELFF. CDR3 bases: TGTGCCAGCAGTACGACAGGGGGAGACACCGGGGAGCTGTTTTTT.